This paragraph covers one T cell receptor beta chain sequence. Original analysis: Scientists estimated how many nucleated cells there were by amplifying reference gene primers. Only in-frame clones appear in the TCRdb table, and some are missing; sequencing was by immunoSEQ multiplex PCR. The DNA gave D and trimming, while V, J and clone size come from that table. The sample carries 60,000 or so clones, 65% to 75% recorded once. The sample originates from a study of blood T cell repertoires in COVID-19. Study-level information: T cells, B-cell-depleted T cells, or PBMCs provided the cDNA or gDNA that served as material.

Germline values: CDR1 SGHAT, CDR2 FQDESV (reference sequence). The CDR3 has 15 residues. The V gene end was trimmed by 4 bases and the J gene end by 8 bases; junction bases not matched to a gene: 11. J is TRBJ2-1 and V is TRBV11-1, with 7 nucleotides matching TRBD2. Specimen: peripheral blood. The sequence derives from a woman aged 80 or older with acute or convalescent COVID-19. The CDR3 loop is CASSSPLAQEDEQFF. The CDR3 DNA follows: TGTGCCAGCAGCTCCCCACTAGCGCAGGAGGATGAGCAGTTCTTC. The full variable domain, completed using reference TRBV11-1 and TRBJ2-1, is EAEVAQSPRYKITEKSQAVAFWCDPISGHATLYWYRQILGQGPELLVQFQDESVVDDSQLPKDRFSAERLKGVDSTLKIQPAELGDSAMYLCASSSPLAQEDEQFFGPGTRLTVL.